The 8 T cell receptor beta chains listed next were all sequenced from one sample in a study of T-cell reconstitution after alpha-beta-depleted transplantation in children. A library of TCRbeta sequences, prepared with unique molecular identifiers, was generated. One entry per CDR3 protein, called by TCRdb with MiXCR from the PCR reads. The sample yields some 520,000 distinct CDR3 sequences, 32% seen once. The starting material was PBMCs from the stem cell graft donor, obtained from the stem cell graft. All receptors derive from a human donor who donated a stem cell graft to a child with aplastic anemia.

This clonotype has more than one count but fewer than ten. The chain carries TRBV7-9 and TRBJ2-7; D gene unclear. V lost 3 bases, J lost 5 bases, and 8 bases lay in between. CDR3 length equals 12 residues. Per the germline V gene, CDR1 is SEHNR and CDR2 is FQNEAQ (reference sequence). As DNA, the CDR3 is TGTGCCAGCAGCTTCCCGGGCCACGAGCAGTACTTC. Translated, it gives CASSFPGHEQYF.

The V call is TRBV6-5, the J call TRBJ2-7; 7 bases fit TRBD1. Trimming took 2 bases from V and 5 from J; bases not matched to a gene: 12. Germline lookup yields CDR1 MNHEY and CDR2 SVGAGI. The CDR3 has 16 amino acids. The CDR3: CASSYEGAVRYDEQYF. CDR3 nucleotide sequence: TGTGCCAGCAGTTACGAGGGGGCCGTTAGGTACGACGAGCAGTACTTC.

This clonotype has more than one count but fewer than ten. The gene calls are TRBV12-3 or TRBV12-4 and TRBJ1-6, with a possible D match to TRBD1 (5 bases). The CDR3 extends over 13 amino acids. V dropped 7 bases and J dropped 10 bases, with 14 bases sitting between them. The CDR3: CASIQGVGSPLHF. The CDR3 DNA reads as TGTGCCAGCATCCAGGGAGTGGGATCACCCCTCCACTTT.

This clonotype was seen only a few times. In DNA, the CDR3 is TGTGCCAGCAGTTTGACAGCGGCCTACGAGCAGTACTTC. As protein: CASSLTAAYEQYF. The rearrangement joins TRBV27 to TRBJ2-7, with D possibly being TRBD1 or TRBD2 (5 bases each). V lost 3 bases and J lost 2, with 8 bases in between. Germline V gene lookup returns CDR1 MNHEY and CDR2 SMNVEV (reference sequence). The CDR3 consists of 13 residues.

The chain couples TRBV7-8 to TRBJ1-1; 9 bases line up with TRBD1. This CDR3 comprises 13 residues. Trimming cost V 6 bases and J 11 bases; bases outside gene matches: 10. CDR1 SGHVS and CDR2 FQNEAQ come from the germline V gene. The CDR3 loop reads CASRGTGGAGAFF. For the CDR3, the DNA is TGTGCCAGCAGGGGCACAGGGGGCGCAGGGGCTTTCTTT.

The chain carries TRBV12-3 or TRBV12-4 and TRBJ2-3, with 10 bases fitting TRBD1. Trimming at V came to 6 bases and at J to 4 bases, leaving 10 bases not matched to a gene. The CDR3 contains 16 residues. The CDR3 DNA reads TGTGCCAGCAGGCGGTCGGACAGGGGGAACGCAGATACGCAGTATTTT. It is translated as CASRRSDRGNADTQYF.

This clonotype occurred a few times. This sequence joins TRBV11-2 and TRBJ2-5; D may be TRBD2 (6 bases). V gave up 0 bases and J gave up 4 bases, with 21 bases separating them. Germline CDR1 reads SGHAT; CDR2 reads FQNNGV. The CDR3 runs to 18 residues. CDR3 loop: CASSLDLAPRGNTETQYF. CDR3 in DNA: TGTGCCAGCAGCTTAGATCTAGCGCCGCGGGGAAACACAGAGACCCAGTACTTC.

The rearrangement joins TRBV4-3 to TRBJ2-2, with D perhaps matching TRBD1 (5 bases). This CDR3 has 15 amino acids. Germline V gene lookup returns CDR1 LGHNA and CDR2 YSLEER. Trimming pared 1 base from V and 5 bases from J, leaving 11 bases between. CDR3 amino acids: CASSQVLRATGELFF. In DNA form, the CDR3 reads TGCGCCAGCAGCCAAGTTCTCAGGGCTACCGGGGAGCTGTTTTTT.